Below, 24 T cell receptor beta chains from the same sample are listed, as sequenced in a study of OX40 agonist ivuxolimab in advanced cancers. TCRdb keeps only in-frame clones here, not all; method: immunoSEQ multiplex PCR. The sample records approximately 160,000 clones, under 95% being singletons. Material: CD4+ or CD8+ T cells sorted from blood, obtained in a trial of the OX40 agonist ivuxolimab. Source of these receptors: an adult with an advanced solid tumor such as melanoma, head and neck, liver or kidney cancer.

The genes are TRBV12-5 and TRBJ1-5, with a weak D call TRBD1 (6 bases). The germline V gene encodes CDR1 LGHNT and CDR2 FRNRAP. V was clipped by 3 bases and J by 6 bases, with 12 bases between them. This CDR3 region has 14 residues. In nucleotides, the CDR3 is TGTGCTAGTGGTTTCCTGGGGGGCAGTCAGCCCCAGCATTTT. This translates into CASGFLGGSQPQHF. Full variable domain (missing parts from reference TRBV12-5 and TRBJ1-5): DARVTQTPRHKVTEMGQEVTMRCQPILGHNTVFWYRQTMMQGLELLAYFRNRAPLDDSGMPKDRFSAEMPDATLATLKIQPSEPRDSAVYFCASGFLGGSQPQHFGDGTRLSIL.

The CDR3 sequence: CAWSQQGEEGYTF. CDR3 in DNA: TGTGCCTGGAGCCAACAGGGGGAGGAGGGCTACACCTTC. The chain joins TRBV30 to TRBJ1-2, with 8 bases that match TRBD1. Looked up from germline, CDR1 is GTSNPN and CDR2 is SVGIG (reference sequence). This CDR3 is built from 13 residues. The V gene end was trimmed by 3 bases and the J gene end by 8 bases; junction bases not matched to a gene: 8.

The chain has TRBV25-1 and TRBJ1-4, with 8 bases identical to TRBD1. CDR1 is MGHDK and CDR2 is SYGVNS in the germline V gene. The junction had 6 bases not matched to a gene; V was cut back by 1 base and J by 5 bases. The CDR3 consists of 16 residues. The CDR3 DNA is TGTGCCAGCAGTGAATTCACAGGGGGTCTGAATGAAAAACTGTTTTTT. Translation gives CASSEFTGGLNEKLFF.

The J gene is TRBJ2-7, the V gene TRBV19, with a tentative D call TRBD1 (5 bases). The CDR3 is 14 residues long. Germline V gene sequence: CDR1 LNHDA, CDR2 SQIVND (reference sequence). Trimming removed 1 base at V and 6 bases at J, with 13 bases between. CDR3 DNA: TGTGCCAGTAGTATAGCAGGGCAAAGGGGCGAGCAGTACTTC. It specifies CASSIAGQRGEQYF.

The CDR3 bases are TGTGCCAGCTCACCACCCTCAGAAGCCAGGAGAGGGACCCTATATGGCTACACCTTC. It translates to CASSPPSEARRGTLYGYTF. The V and J genes are TRBV18 and TRBJ1-2; D perhaps matches TRBD1 (5 bases). The CDR3 totals 19 residues. CDR1 KGHSH and CDR2 LQKENI come from the germline V gene. V was pared by 0 bases and J by 5 bases, with 25 bases between.

This chain links TRBV4-2 with TRBJ2-7, with 10 nucleotides matching TRBD2. The J segment lost 4 bases and the V segment lost 4 bases, leaving 13 bases of the junction unmatched. Germline CDR1 reads LGHNA; CDR2 reads YNFKEQ. The CDR3 loop spans 17 amino acids. CDR3 region: CASSPNTAGGPKYEQYF. The CDR3 DNA reads TGTGCCAGCAGCCCGAATACAGCGGGGGGGCCAAAATACGAGCAGTACTTC.

V usage is TRBV7-6 and J usage is TRBJ2-1; TRBD2 matches 14 bases. Germline assignment: CDR1 SGHVS and CDR2 FNYEAQ. This CDR3 region has 20 residues. The junction had 13 bases not matched to a gene; V was cut back by 0 bases and J by 6 bases. CDR3 sequence reads: CASSLAPTSGGEGRSNEQFF. The CDR3 bases are TGTGCCAGCAGCTTAGCCCCGACTAGCGGGGGGGAGGGTCGCAGCAATGAGCAGTTCTTC.

The V gene is TRBV6-5, the J gene TRBJ2-2; 7 bases agree with TRBD1. V lost 6 bases and J lost 1; bases outside the gene matches: 5. The CDR3 has 15 amino acids. CDR1 and CDR2 from the germline V gene are MNHEY and SVGAGI. Here the CDR3 reads CASRWTGLNTGELFF. CDR3 bases: TGTGCCAGCAGGTGGACAGGATTGAACACCGGGGAGCTGTTTTTT.

This clone was seen a handful of times. The gene calls are TRBV6-5 and TRBJ1-2; 9 nucleotides match TRBD1. The V gene end was trimmed by 2 bases and the J gene end by 8 bases; junction bases not matched to a gene: 9. The CDR3 sequence is 15 residues long. Germline V gives CDR1 MNHEY, CDR2 SVGAGI. Here the CDR3 reads CASSYAPGQGRGYTF. CDR3 nucleotide sequence: TGTGCCAGCAGTTACGCACCGGGACAGGGAAGAGGCTACACCTTC.

J is TRBJ1-3 and V is TRBV19, with D possibly being TRBD1 (5 bases). Trimming pared 5 bases from V and 3 bases from J, leaving 11 bases between. CDR3 length: 14 amino acids. Germline lookup yields CDR1 LNHDA and CDR2 SQIVND (reference sequence). The CDR3 region has the DNA TGTGCCAGTAGTTCCAGGGAATATGGAAACACCATATATTTT. Translating gives CASSSREYGNTIYF.

The genes are TRBV6-1 and TRBJ2-2, with D uncertain. Trimming took off 10 bases at V and 5 bases at J, with 8 bases between the two ends. From germline, CDR1 is MNHNS and CDR2 SASEGT. CDR3 length equals 11 residues. The CDR3 sequence: CATKGTGELFF. The CDR3 DNA reads as TGTGCCACAAAGGGAACCGGGGAGCTGTTTTTT.

V is TRBV10-1 and J is TRBJ2-7; 7 bases line up with TRBD1. The germline V gene encodes CDR1 WNHNN and CDR2 SYGVQD (reference sequence). The junction had 4 bases not matched to a gene; V was cut back by 5 bases and J by 0 bases. There are 14 residues in the CDR3. CDR3 DNA sequence: TGCGCCAGCAGTCCGCAGGGGGTCTCCTACGAGCAGTACTTC. Protein sequence: CASSPQGVSYEQYF.

This chain connects TRBV27 to TRBJ2-2; D might be TRBD2 (5 bases). The CDR3 is made up of 15 amino acids. The germline gives CDR1 MNHEY, CDR2 SMNVEV (reference sequence). Trimming removed 2 bases from V and 5 bases from J, with 12 bases in between. CDR3: CASSLLAPRTGELFF. The DNA for the CDR3 is TGTGCCAGCAGTTTACTAGCACCGAGAACCGGGGAGCTGTTTTTT.

The chain recombines TRBV4-1 with TRBJ2-5, with a weak D call TRBD2 (6 bases). V lost 1 base and J lost 1, with 7 bases in between. Germline V gene sequence: CDR1 MGHRA, CDR2 YSYEKL. The CDR3 is 14 residues long. CDR3 DNA sequence: TGCGCCAGCAGCCAAGGCGGGGCCCAAGAGACCCAGTACTTC. Translated, it gives CASSQGGAQETQYF.

V gene TRBV28 combines with J gene TRBJ2-7; 9 bases fit TRBD2. The CDR3 contains 17 residues. The J segment lost 2 bases and the V segment lost 3 bases, leaving 11 bases of the junction unmatched. Germline lookup yields CDR1 MDHEN and CDR2 SYDVKM. The CDR3 region is CASSFLVWASGTYEQYF. CDR3 nucleotide sequence: TGTGCCAGCAGTTTTCTAGTATGGGCTAGCGGGACCTACGAGCAGTACTTC. The full variable domain, rest sourced from reference TRBV28 and TRBJ2-7, is DVKVTQSSRYLVKRTGEKVFLECVQDMDHENMFWYRQDPGLGLRLIYFSYDVKMKEKGDIPEGYSVSREKKERFSLILESASTNQTSMYLCASSFLVWASGTYEQYFGPGTRLTVT.

The chain has TRBV10-1 and TRBJ1-5, with no clear D. CDR3 size: 13 residues. Trimming pared 6 bases from V and 7 bases from J, leaving 13 bases between. Germline V gene data show CDR1 as WNHNN and CDR2 as SYGVQD (reference sequence). The CDR3 region is CASSPGLAQPQHF. The CDR3 bases are TGCGCCAGCAGCCCCGGCCTCGCCCAGCCCCAGCATTTT.

The CDR3 region has the DNA TGTGCCAGCAGCCCGGACAGGGGGCGTTTCCAGTACTTC. Translated: CASSPDRGRFQYF. The chain uses TRBV7-9 and TRBJ2-7, with TRBD1 matching 11 bases. V lost 5 bases, J lost 10 bases, and 7 bases stayed unmatched. This CDR3 region has 13 residues. Germline values: CDR1 SEHNR, CDR2 FQNEAQ (reference sequence).

The gene calls are TRBV9 and TRBJ2-7; the D gene is possibly TRBD2 (6 bases). This CDR3 has 14 amino acids. Trimming removed 0 bases from V and 2 bases from J, with 9 bases in between. Germline V CDR1 and CDR2: SGDLS, YYNGEE. In nucleotides, the CDR3 is TGTGCCAGCAGCGTAGGACAGCGGGCCTACGAGCAGTACTTC. This sequence encodes CASSVGQRAYEQYF.

V and J are TRBV7-2 and TRBJ2-1; D remains ambiguous. V lost 2 bases to trimming and J lost 4 bases, with 12 bases between them. Germline V gene data show CDR1 as SGHTA and CDR2 as FQGNSA. The CDR3 has 15 amino acids. The CDR3: CASSLTTPGYNEQFF. CDR3 coding DNA: TGTGCCAGCAGCTTAACGACACCAGGATACAATGAGCAGTTCTTC.

This rearrangement joins TRBV11-1 to TRBJ2-7; D gene unclear. The germline V gene encodes CDR1 SGHAT and CDR2 FQDESV (reference sequence). V lost 3 bases to trimming and J lost 4 bases, with 7 bases between them. The CDR3 totals 12 residues. The CDR3 DNA reads TGTGCCAGCAGCTTTTCAGCGTACGAGCAGTACTTC. Residues: CASSFSAYEQYF.

This chain uses TRBV2 with TRBJ1-2; a possible D gene is TRBD1 (5 bases). This CDR3 spans 13 amino acids. Germline values: CDR1 SNHLY, CDR2 FYNNEI. With 3 bases removed from V and 4 bases from J, the gap between germline ends came to 9 bases. The DNA for the CDR3 is TGTGCCAGCAGTGAGGGGGTCCTCTATGGCTACACCTTC. Its protein is CASSEGVLYGYTF.

The V call is TRBV15, the J call TRBJ2-7; the D gene is possibly TRBD1 (5 bases). Trimming took off 4 bases at V and 2 bases at J, with 15 bases between the two ends. This CDR3 is built from 15 residues. CDR1 LNHNV and CDR2 YYDKDF come from the germline V gene (reference sequence). CDR3: CATSKDPGNTYEQYF. In DNA, the CDR3 is TGTGCCACCAGCAAGGACCCAGGGAACACCTACGAGCAGTACTTC.

This chain connects TRBV5-1 to TRBJ1-5; D is perhaps TRBD1 (5 bases). The CDR3 contains 13 residues. Trimming took 0 bases from V and 8 from J, leaving 9 bases between them. The germline gives CDR1 SGHRS, CDR2 YFSETQ. This CDR3 reads CASSLGGREPQHF. The DNA for the CDR3 is TGCGCCAGCAGCTTGGGGGGACGAGAGCCCCAGCATTTT. The full variable domain, completed using reference TRBV5-1 and TRBJ1-5, is KAGVTQTPRYLIKTRGQQVTLSCSPISGHRSVSWYQQTPGQGLQFLFEYFSETQRNKGNFPGRFSGRQFSNSRSEMNVSTLELGDSALYLCASSLGGREPQHFGDGTRLSIL.

The V call is TRBV5-1, the J call TRBJ1-3; perhaps TRBD1 as D (6 bases). V gave up 2 bases and J gave up 0 bases, with 12 bases separating them. Germline V CDR1 and CDR2: SGHRS, YFSETQ. The CDR3 has 16 amino acids. The chain's CDR3 is CASSFGQRSSGNTIYF. The CDR3 DNA is TGCGCCAGCAGCTTCGGACAGAGAAGCTCTGGAAACACCATATATTTT.